This T cell receptor (beta chain) comes out of a study of blood T cell repertoires in COVID-19 (dated by TCRdb to the early 2020s). Turning to the overall study: The collaborator samples originated in the United States, Italy and Spain and spanned the acute and convalescent phases of COVID-19. The prospective study material was composed of cDNA or gDNA derived from T cells, B-cell-depleted T cells, or PBMCs. Subjects who had been exposed to COVID-19, were actively infected with it, or had recovered from it provided the deeply sampled blood TCRbeta repertoires that made up the dataset. The repertoires were made available in a free public database intended to serve as a resource for research on the immune response to SARS-CoV-2. Samples came from the ongoing ImmuneRACE study (first 160 participants) plus 1,254 subjects from 6 global collaborators. A de-identified subject ID, COVID-19 status, age in years and sex were almost always included in the sample metadata. Where available, HLA class I and class II types were taken from metadata supplied by the sample provider and were not determined by assay-based typing. The study at large found these results: How much clinical and demographic metadata was included differed by source and by participant, and the metadata was provided uncurated.

CDR1 and CDR2 were assigned from the germline V gene as LGHNT and FRNRAP. The CDR3, cysteine through phenylalanine, is 17 amino acids long. Here the CDR3 DNA is all that survives: 51 bases in frame from base 1. For this chain, trimming is 6 bases at the V end and 0 bases at the J end, and the number of junction bases without a gene match is 8. As to this clone: This receptor's antigen is unknown. No base-level quality is on record; no much larger clone is a single base apart.

Collaborating institutions collected whole blood in K2EDTA tubes following their own protocols. Collaborator samples were shipped for TCRbeta analysis as frozen whole blood, isolated PBMCs, or DNA extracted from either sample type. The immunoSEQ Assay, a bias-controlled multiplex PCR, was used to amplify TCRbeta CDR3 regions from genomic DNA. The authors processed their data as follows. The number of nucleated cells in each sample was estimated by amplification of reference gene primers within the assay. To quantify the absolute abundance of each unique TCRbeta CDR3 rearrangement, sequence reads were collapsed and filtered. Productive Simpson clonality was computed per sample as the square root of Simpson's diversity index over productive rearrangements. TCRdb carries this immuneACCESS record with in-frame sequences only. Its versions omit some clonotypes, under half of them owing to an unresolved V gene in the studies checked, with the rest unexplained. Clone size and V and J calls were adopted from that table, with D and trimming inferred from the DNA. The sample data list around 86,000 clones, and approximately 81% of these were observed just once. The leading ten clones occupy 38% of the sample.

The sample was peripheral blood. The sequence was collected from a man at least 80 years old with acute or convalescent COVID-19. The V and J genes are TRBV12-5 and TRBJ1-5; 10 bases in between match TRBD1. The CDR3 sequence is CASGPGQGPYSNQPQHF. In nucleotides, the sequence is TGTGCTAGTGGGCCGGGACAGGGGCCCTATAGCAATCAGCCCCAGCATTTT.